These 20 T cell receptor beta chains share one sample of origin, sequenced in a study of technical replicates of blood from a handful of donors (dated 2017 in TCRdb). Preparation of the library involved the immunoSEQ multiplex PCR assay. TCRdb mirrors the immuneACCESS table, restricted to in-frame sequences. Some clones are absent from its copies; in checked studies, under half trace to an unresolved V gene, and the reason for the others is unknown. This sample lists some 87,000 clones; about 96% were detected once. Under 0.4% of the sample is taken by the ten largest. Input material: T cells isolated from PBMCs. The receptors here all came from a human donor in good health.

The V and J genes are TRBV5-4 and TRBJ2-1; TRBD2 matches 8 bases. Germline V gives CDR1 SGHNT, CDR2 YYREEE (reference sequence). V trimming: 2 bases; J trimming: 4 bases; junction bases outside the gene matches: 5. This CDR3 comprises 15 residues. The CDR3 spells CASSFPAGEYNEQFF. CDR3 DNA: TGTGCCAGCAGCTTTCCAGCGGGAGAGTACAATGAGCAGTTCTTC.

V is TRBV7-9 and J is TRBJ2-5; tentative D call: TRBD1 (6 bases). Germline CDR1 and CDR2: SEHNR and FQNEAQ (reference sequence). Trimming cost V 4 bases and J 4 bases, with 13 bases left between them. The CDR3 runs 14 residues. The CDR3 spells CASSSPDSRETQYF. The CDR3 bases are TGTGCCAGCAGCTCTCCGGACAGCAGAGAGACCCAGTACTTC. Full variable domain (missing parts from reference TRBV7-9 and TRBJ2-5): DTGVSQNPRHKITKRGQNVTFRCDPISEHNRLYWYRQTLGQGPEFLTYFQNEAQLEKSRLLSDRFSAERPKGSFSTLEIQRTEQGDSAMYLCASSSPDSRETQYFGPGTRLLVL.

This clone was seen only once. V gene TRBV9 combines with J gene TRBJ2-1, with D possibly TRBD2 on 7 matching bases. The CDR3 consists of 14 residues. Germline CDR1 SGDLS, CDR2 YYNGEE. The ends were cut back, 6 bases at V and 2 bases at J, with 12 bases in the middle. As DNA, the CDR3 is TGTGCCAGCAAGGGGGGGGAGACCTACAATGAGCAGTTCTTC. Amino acid sequence: CASKGGETYNEQFF. The whole variable domain, filled in from reference TRBV9 and TRBJ2-1, reads DSGVTQTPKHLITATGQRVTLRCSPRSGDLSVYWYQQSLDQGLQFLIQYYNGEERAKGNILERFSAQQFPDLHSELNLSSLELGDSALYFCASKGGETYNEQFFGPGTRLTVL.

The chain recombines TRBV6-1 with TRBJ2-1; possibly TRBD1 for D (6 bases). Germline loops: CDR1 MNHNS, CDR2 SASEGT. V was trimmed by 4 bases and J by 6 bases, leaving 13 bases between them. The CDR3 covers 14 residues. The CDR3 loop reads CASSVGGLSNEQFF. The DNA of the CDR3 is TGTGCCAGCAGTGTTGGGGGCCTCAGCAATGAGCAGTTCTTC.

The V call is TRBV9, the J call TRBJ2-7; 9 bases are shared with TRBD2. The V and J ends lost 0 bases and 4 bases, in that order; junction bases with no gene match: 2. The length of the CDR3 is 14 residues. Looked up from germline, CDR1 is SGDLS and CDR2 is YYNGEE. CDR3 residues: CASSVGLAGYEQYF. CDR3 DNA: TGTGCCAGCAGCGTAGGTCTAGCGGGATACGAGCAGTACTTC.

This CDR3 reads CASSPREAGNTIYF. The DNA of the CDR3 is TGTGCCAGCTCACCGCGGGAAGCTGGAAACACCATATATTTT. The rearrangement uses TRBV18 and TRBJ1-3; no reliable D call. The CDR3 has 14 amino acids. V lost 3 bases and J 2 bases, leaving 8 bases between the germline ends. Germline assignment: CDR1 KGHSH and CDR2 LQKENI.

The V call is TRBV10-2, the J call TRBJ2-7, with D uncertain. The germline V gene has CDR1 WSHSY and CDR2 SAAADI. The CDR3 is 14 amino acids. Trimming shortened V by 3 bases and J by 9 bases, and 18 bases separated the two germline ends. CDR3 residues: CASSDYDPEAAQYF. CDR3 DNA sequence: TGCGCCAGCAGTGATTACGACCCCGAGGCCGCGCAGTACTTC.

J is TRBJ2-7 and V is TRBV4-3; possibly TRBD1 for D (6 bases). The length of the CDR3 is 14 residues. In germline, CDR1 is LGHNA, CDR2 YSLEER. V dropped 2 bases and J dropped 4 bases, with 12 bases sitting between them. The CDR3 reads CASSQYRTAYEQYF. The CDR3 DNA reads TGCGCCAGCAGCCAATATAGGACAGCATACGAGCAGTACTTC.

The gene calls are TRBV5-4 and TRBJ1-2, with 9 positions matching TRBD1. J gave up 3 bases and V 2 bases, and 2 bases lay outside the gene matches. The germline gives CDR1 SGHNT, CDR2 YYREEE (reference sequence). This CDR3 comprises 14 residues. The CDR3 DNA sequence: TGTGCCAGCAGCTTAGGGGACAGGGACTATGGCTACACCTTC. This encodes CASSLGDRDYGYTF.

V gene TRBV15 combines with J gene TRBJ2-1, with TRBD2 as a possible D gene (6 bases). The CDR3 totals 13 residues. Germline-derived CDR1 and CDR2 are LNHNV and YYDKDF (reference sequence). Trimming cost V 8 bases and J 5 bases, with 13 bases left between them. As DNA, the CDR3 is TGTGCCACCCGAAACGCTAGCGACAATGAGCAGTTCTTC. It translates to CATRNASDNEQFF.

This chain connects TRBV10-3 to TRBJ2-1; D uncertain. V lost 6 bases and J lost 0, with 9 bases in between. Germline CDR1 is ENHRY and CDR2 is SYGVKD. CDR3 length: 14 amino acids. In nucleotides, the CDR3 is TGTGCCATCAGGCAGGAAAGCTCCTACAATGAGCAGTTCTTC. This encodes CAIRQESSYNEQFF.

The chain combines TRBV19 with TRBJ1-1, with 11 bases identical to TRBD1. Germline assignment: CDR1 LNHDA and CDR2 SQIVND (reference sequence). The CDR3 has 16 residues. Losses at the gene ends were 5 bases for V and 4 bases for J; bases not matched to a gene: 9. The CDR3 loop reads CASSYTPGTGGTEAFF. The CDR3, as DNA: TGTGCCAGTAGTTATACACCCGGGACAGGGGGCACTGAAGCTTTCTTT.

The genes are TRBV21-1 and TRBJ2-3; the listed D gene, TRBD2, was not tested against the DNA. TRBV21-1 is shown as a pseudogene. CDR3 length: 17 residues. CDR3 amino acids: CASSKEGGFGATDTQYF. In nucleotides, the CDR3 is TGTGCCAGCAGCAAAGAGGGGGGGTTCGGGGCCACAGATACGCAGTATTTT.

The chain carries TRBV4-1 and TRBJ2-1; D is unresolved. Trimming stripped 1 base from V and 0 bases from J, with 4 bases between. This CDR3 contains 14 residues. Germline V CDR1 and CDR2: MGHRA, YSYEKL. Here the CDR3 reads CASSQAFSYNEQFF. The CDR3, as DNA: TGCGCCAGCAGCCAAGCTTTCTCCTACAATGAGCAGTTCTTC.

This clone was recorded once. This sequence joins TRBV10-3 and TRBJ1-1, with TRBD1 matching 10 bases. V lost 4 bases and J lost 5; bases outside the gene matches: 7. CDR1 is ENHRY and CDR2 is SYGVKD in the germline V gene. The CDR3 consists of 15 residues. CDR3 sequence reads: CAISGGQGSGTEAFF. The CDR3 DNA sequence: TGTGCCATCAGTGGGGGACAGGGGTCGGGGACTGAAGCTTTCTTT.

The CDR3 region is CASSQVARGLNQPQHF. CDR3 sequence (DNA): TGCGCCAGCAGCCAAGTAGCCAGGGGCCTCAATCAGCCCCAGCATTTT. The chain combines TRBV4-1 with TRBJ1-5, with D perhaps matching TRBD1 (6 bases). Looked up from germline, CDR1 is MGHRA and CDR2 is YSYEKL. Trimming stripped 1 base from V and 3 bases from J, with 13 bases between. The CDR3 loop spans 16 amino acids.

The chain has TRBV10-3 and TRBJ2-1; 10 nucleotides agree with TRBD2. Per germline, CDR1 ENHRY and CDR2 SYGVKD. The V gene end was trimmed by 5 bases and the J gene end by 5 bases; junction bases not matched to a gene: 6. The CDR3 is 15 amino acids. CDR3 region: CAISQREGSDNEQFF. The CDR3 DNA is TGTGCCATCAGTCAGCGGGAGGGGTCGGACAATGAGCAGTTCTTC.

This sequence joins TRBV5-1 and TRBJ2-3, with D perhaps TRBD2 (5 bases). Germline V gene sequence: CDR1 SGHRS, CDR2 YFSETQ. V gave up 5 bases and J gave up 1 base, with 17 bases separating them. CDR3 length equals 16 residues. The DNA of the CDR3 is TGCGCCAGCAGATTCGAGGGTGGACGAGGCACAGATACGCAGTATTTT. Translating it yields CASRFEGGRGTDTQYF.

In this sample, this clone turned up once. The gene calls are TRBV19 and TRBJ2-7; 7 bases fit TRBD2. Trimming cost V 8 bases and J 2 bases; bases outside gene matches: 6. Germline lookup yields CDR1 LNHDA and CDR2 SQIVND (reference sequence). CDR3 size: 13 residues. CDR3 sequence (DNA): TGTGCCAGTTCTGCCGGGACTACCTACGAGCAGTACTTC. Translated, it gives CASSAGTTYEQYF.

The rearrangement uses TRBV19 and TRBJ2-4; 10 bases map to TRBD1. Germline CDR1 LNHDA, CDR2 SQIVND (reference sequence). Germline trimming cut 5 bases from V and 0 bases from J; bases unmatched to any gene: 13. This CDR3 contains 19 residues. The CDR3, as DNA: TGTGCCAGTAGTTCTCGGGACAGGGGATCGCCGCTAGCCAAAAACATTCAGTACTTC. Translated, it gives CASSSRDRGSPLAKNIQYF.